This T cell receptor (beta chain) came from a study of beta chain features in type 1 diabetes. Findings and caveats of the study: Any HLA effect on TCRB rearrangement was left unresolved by small sub-analyses. Moderate but significant shortening of TCRB CDR3s was recorded in all four CD4+ subsets from Type 1 diabetes patients.

The sequenced template was cDNA made from the entire isolated RNA. Only in-frame clones appear in the TCRdb table, and some are missing; sequencing was by immunoSEQ multiplex PCR. The profile shows 95,000 to 150,000 clones, about 16% of them singletons. This clone was counted between two and nine times. Antigen unknown. The source material was central memory CD4+ T cells from blood. The sequence was obtained from a young man with type 1 diabetes.

For the CDR3, the DNA is TGTGCCAGCAGCCCAAGCAAGGGGGCGGTGGCTAACTATGGCTACACCTTC. Translated, it gives CASSPSKGAVANYGYTF. The chain carries TRBV7-2 and TRBJ1-2; the match to TRBD1 covers 7 bases. The CDR3 covers 17 residues. The germline V gene encodes CDR1 SGHTA and CDR2 FQGNSA. V gave up 5 bases and J gave up 0 bases; unmatched junction bases: 12. The variable domain in full, with the rest retrieved from reference TRBV7-2 and TRBJ1-2, is GAGVSQSPSNKVTEKGKDVELRCDPISGHTALYWYRQSLGQGLEFLIYFQGNSAPDKSGLPSDRFSAERTGGSVSTLTIQRTQQEDSAVYLCASSPSKGAVANYGYTFGSGTRLTVV.